This TCR beta chain was documented in a study of shared clonotypes between healthy human individuals. Study overall: CD4 naive and CD4 memory each took three plates per donor, while CD8 naive took two and CD8 memory one. Study-level results: For naive CD4 cells, roughly 4.6% of clonotypes were shared across a handful of donors.

This clone was found once. Its antigen is unidentified. Repertoires were generated with immunoSEQ multiplex PCR, while TCRdb's copy carries only in-frame clones and drops some. This sample yields roughly 2.4 million clones, of which approximately 94% are seen a single time; over 0.1% belongs to the top ten. V was pared by 0 bases and J by 6 bases, with 5 bases of the junction left unmatched. Per the germline V gene, CDR1 is SEHNR and CDR2 is FQNEAQ (reference sequence). The CDR3 covers 15 residues. V is TRBV7-9 and J is TRBJ2-3, with 8 bases identical to TRBD2. The material sequenced was naive CD4+ T cells sorted from blood. Subset specified: CD45RA+ positively selected. The receptor was derived from a man between 18 and 35 years old in good health. The CDR3 loop reads CASSLAAGVPDTQYF. Written as DNA, the CDR3 is TGTGCCAGCAGCTTAGCAGCGGGAGTTCCGGATACGCAGTATTTT.